This TCR beta chain emerged from a study of T cell responses to AZD1222 COVID-19 vaccine. Regarding the study as a whole: Repertoires were obtained only post-peak T cell response. Researchers report vaccine-associated CD4 TCRs spanning spike, with dominance at 160-218 and 743-854. Females outnumbered males among donors, who were mostly white British; clonal diversity was possibly underestimated.

As concerns this clone: Its specificity is not known.

The germline gives CDR1 KGHSH, CDR2 LQKENI. The germline V and J ends were trimmed by 3 bases and 9 bases, with 12 bases remaining between them. This CDR3 is 13 amino acids long. Sequencing was performed with immunoSEQ multiplex PCR; in TCRdb, only in-frame clones are kept and a portion is missing. The data contain 79,000 or so clones, approximately 90% of them seen just once; the ten biggest clones take up roughly 5.2%. This chain joins TRBV18 and TRBJ2-1, with D unresolved. The sequences come from peripheral blood, collected 28 days after the second AZD1222 dose. The sequence derives from an adult who received the AZD1222 COVID-19 vaccine. Written as DNA, the CDR3 is TGTGCCAGCTCACCTCCAGTGCAGCTTGAGCAGTTCTTC. Protein sequence: CASSPPVQLEQFF. The full variable domain, completed using reference TRBV18 and TRBJ2-1, is NAGVMQNPRHLVRRRGQEARLRCSPMKGHSHVYWYRQLPEEGLKFMVYLQKENIIDESGMPKERFSAEFPKEGPSILRIQQVVRGDSAAYFCASSPPVQLEQFFGPGTRLTVL.